The 22 T cell receptor beta chains given below trace back to one sample, sequenced in a study of prognosis after radiotherapy for stage I lung cancer. Genomic DNA served as the source from which two-round multiplex PCR generated TCR beta CDR3 amplicons. Amplification during the initial PCR round employed primers specific to each TRBV and TRBJ gene. TCRdb re-called the multiplex PCR reads with MiXCR, one entry per CDR3 protein. This table holds tens of thousands of distinct CDR3 sequences, approximately 25% found once. The sample in question was PBMCs, obtained before or after stereotactic body radiation therapy (not recorded which). The receptors shown here come from a donor older than 45 with non-small cell lung cancer.

This rearrangement joins TRBV6-5 to TRBJ1-2, with D maybe TRBD1 (5 bases). CDR1 is MNHEY and CDR2 is SVGAGI in the germline V gene. V was pared by 2 bases and J by 8 bases, with 15 bases between. The CDR3 covers 14 residues. CDR3 nucleotides: TGTGCCAGCAGTTACGAACGGGACGGTCTCGGCTACACCTTC. Translation gives CASSYERDGLGYTF.

This clonotype was seen many times. The CDR3 sequence: CASSLRDNEKLFF. The CDR3 DNA is TGTGCCAGCAGTTTACGGGATAATGAAAAACTGTTTTTT. The rearrangement uses TRBV12-3 or TRBV12-4 and TRBJ1-4; D gene unclear. CDR3 length: 13 amino acids. Trimming removed 2 bases at V and 4 bases at J, with 5 bases between.

This clonotype has a count of ten or more. This chain joins TRBV20-1 and TRBJ2-3; either TRBD1 or TRBD2 may fit D (5 bases each). The germline V gene has CDR1 DFQATT and CDR2 SNEGSKA (reference sequence). The CDR3 has 15 amino acids. The V end was cut by 1 base, the J end by 2 bases, with 13 bases between. In nucleotides, the CDR3 is TGCAGTGCTAGAGGGCCGGGACCGACCACAGATACGCAGTATTTT. Protein sequence: CSARGPGPTTDTQYF.

A remark on this clonotype: This may come from a read error, since a much larger clone is one base off. The CDR3 spells CASSDTSGDYEQYF. As DNA, the CDR3 is TGTGCCAGCAGTGATACTAGCGGCGACTACGAGCAGTACTTC. The genes are TRBV2 and TRBJ2-7; the match to TRBD2 covers 8 bases. Trimming cost V 3 bases and J 3 bases; bases outside gene matches: 4. Looked up from germline, CDR1 is SNHLY and CDR2 is FYNNEI. The CDR3 runs 14 residues.

This clonotype was detected many times. The chain recombines TRBV20-1 with TRBJ1-1, with 8 bases fitting TRBD1. Germline assignment: CDR1 DFQATT and CDR2 SNEGSKA (reference sequence). This CDR3 contains 13 residues. V was clipped by 5 bases and J by 5 bases; unmatched bases: 7. The CDR3 spells CSAPPDRATEAFF. The CDR3 region has the DNA TGCAGTGCTCCCCCGGACAGGGCGACTGAAGCTTTCTTT.

About this clonotype itself: One end of the junction does not line up with germline, which may come from a read error. The chain is built from TRBV6-2 or TRBV6-3 and TRBJ1-6, with D possibly TRBD1 on 5 matching bases. Germline assignment: CDR1 MNHEY and CDR2 SVGEGT. CDR3 size: 15 residues. The CDR3 reads CACRAIGYTNSPLHF. CDR3 nucleotides: TGTGCCTGCAGGGCAATAGGATATACTAATTCACCCCTCCACTTT.

This clonotype was recorded only once. It differs at one base from a far larger clone, so likely a read error. The chain couples TRBV6-2 or TRBV6-3 to TRBJ2-5, with TRBD1 matching 9 bases. The CDR3 spans 14 residues. Per germline, CDR1 MNHEY and CDR2 SVGEGT. CDR3: CPSSYSGQGETQYF. The CDR3 nucleotides read TGTCCCAGCAGTTACTCGGGACAGGGAGAGACCCAGTACTTC.

This clonotype was seen more than once but under ten times. This rearrangement joins TRBV11-2 to TRBJ1-1; TRBD1 matches at 11 bases. The germline V gene encodes CDR1 SGHAT and CDR2 FQNNGV. The junction had 7 bases not matched to a gene; V was cut back by 5 bases and J by 5 bases. The CDR3 contains 15 residues. The CDR3 DNA follows: TGTGCCAGCAGCGACAGAGGGACAGGGGGAACTGAAGCTTTCTTT. Protein product: CASSDRGTGGTEAFF.

As to this clonotype: A far larger clone is one nucleotide away, so this likely arose from a read error. This chain joins TRBV6-2 or TRBV6-3 and TRBJ1-2; no reliable D call. CDR1 and CDR2 from the germline V gene are MNHEY and SVGEGT. This CDR3 spans 12 amino acids. The ends were cut back, 8 bases at V and 6 bases at J, with 13 bases in the middle. The DNA for the CDR3 is TGTGCCAGCGGAAAGCGTACAAATGGCTACACCTTC. Amino acid sequence: CASGKRTNGYTF.

This clonotype was detected ten times or more. The V call is TRBV10-3, the J call TRBJ2-5; D gene ambiguous. V was cut by 3 bases and J by 2 bases, with 4 bases left in between. In germline, CDR1 is ENHRY, CDR2 SYGVKD. CDR3 size: 12 residues. The DNA of the CDR3 is TGTGCCATCAGTGATATTCAAGAGACCCAGTACTTC. Amino acids: CAISDIQETQYF.

This clonotype has at least ten counts. The rearrangement uses TRBV7-2 and TRBJ1-5; perhaps TRBD1 as D (5 bases). This CDR3 region has 15 residues. Per germline, CDR1 SGHTA and CDR2 FQGNSA. The ends were cut back, 1 base at V and 3 bases at J, with 10 bases in the middle. CDR3 in DNA: TGTGCCAGCAGCTTAGTGGCAGGGAACAATCAGCCCCAGCATTTT. Translated, it gives CASSLVAGNNQPQHF.

This clonotype was detected ten times or more. CDR3 bases: TGCAGTGCCACGGCCGGGACAGCGTTATCCTACGAGCAGTACTTC. Encoded protein: CSATAGTALSYEQYF. V gene TRBV20-1 combines with J gene TRBJ2-7; TRBD1 matches at 7 bases. Germline trimming cut 6 bases from V and 1 base from J; bases unmatched to any gene: 12. The CDR3 is 15 residues long. In germline, CDR1 is DFQATT, CDR2 SNEGSKA (reference sequence).

This clonotype has at least ten counts. The chain uses TRBV12-3 or TRBV12-4 and TRBJ1-1; tentatively, D is TRBD1 (5 bases). The CDR3 has 14 amino acids. V was cut by 7 bases and J by 8 bases, with 20 bases left in between. The CDR3 is CASMHPRGPGEAFF. CDR3 nucleotide sequence: TGTGCCAGCATGCACCCCCGGGGCCCCGGAGAAGCTTTCTTT.

Details on this clonotype: The likely explanation is a read error, given a far larger clone one base away. The chain links TRBV27 to TRBJ2-7; 8 bases align to TRBD1. The CDR3 extends over 14 amino acids. Per the germline V gene, CDR1 is MNHEY and CDR2 is SMNVEV (reference sequence). The DNA of the CDR3 is TGTGCCAGCAGTTTCACCAGGGGGCGGAATGAGCAGTCCTTC. This codes for CASSFTRGRNEQSF.

Details on this clonotype: It differs at one base from a far larger clone, so likely a read error. The rearrangement links TRBV6-4 to TRBJ2-1; no firm D call. Germline assignment: CDR1 MRHNA and CDR2 SNTAGT. V lost 10 bases, J lost 8 bases, and 18 bases lay in between. This CDR3 is 13 amino acids long. The CDR3 protein is CANRPPYKDEQFF. The CDR3 nucleotides read TGTGCCAACAGACCACCCTATAAGGATGAGCAGTTCTTC.

On this clonotype: This sequence may be a read error, since a much larger clone differs from it by one base. The J gene is TRBJ2-1, the V gene TRBV9; D is undetermined. The CDR3 sequence is 15 residues long. Germline lookup yields CDR1 SGDLS and CDR2 YYNGEE. The V and J ends lost 3 bases and 0 bases respectively, with 10 bases between them. CDR3 DNA sequence: TGTGCCAGCAGCGCTACCTTGAGCTCCTACAATGAGCAGTTCTTC. Protein product: CASSATLSSYNEQFF.

The chain employs TRBV6-1 and TRBJ2-1; TRBD2 is a possible D gene (6 bases). The CDR3 extends over 16 amino acids. The V gene lost 10 bases and the J gene lost 7 bases, with 26 bases spanning the gap. The V gene's germline CDR1 is MNHNS and CDR2 SASEGT. The CDR3, as DNA: TGTGCCACCCACCTTGGGCGGCGGGGTCGAGGAAATGAGCAGTTCTTC. Translating gives CATHLGRRGRGNEQFF.

This clonotype was observed a few times. The chain has TRBV5-4 and TRBJ2-7, with 9 bases lining up with TRBD1. Germline loops: CDR1 SGHNT, CDR2 YYREEE (reference sequence). Unmatched junction bases numbered 6, after V lost 4 bases and J lost 4 bases. The CDR3 is 14 amino acids. CDR3 sequence (DNA): TGTGCCAGCAGCCCGGGACAGGGAGGGTACGAGCAGTACTTC. Translating it yields CASSPGQGGYEQYF.

Comments on this clonotype: This likely reflects a read error, since a far larger clone is one base away. The V call is TRBV6-9, the J call TRBJ2-1; D unresolved. Germline V gene lookup returns CDR1 MNHGY and CDR2 SVAAGI. This CDR3 contains 14 residues. The CDR3 DNA sequence: TGTGCCAGCAGTTACAACAGCCCCTACAATGTGCAGTTCTTC. Translating gives CASSYNSPYNVQFF.

This clonotype was counted a few times. This chain's CDR3 is CASMGRGHCTDTQYF. CDR3 nucleotides: TGTGCCAGCATGGGGAGGGGGCATTGTACAGATACGCAGTATTTT. The V and J genes are TRBV6-1 and TRBJ2-3; D possibly uses TRBD1 or TRBD2 (7 bases each). The CDR3 is 15 residues long. V lost 7 bases and J 3 bases, leaving 17 bases between the germline ends. Germline V gene data show CDR1 as MNHNS and CDR2 as SASEGT.

As to this clonotype: Since a much larger clone is just one base distant, this may be a read error. The V and J genes are TRBV6-2 or TRBV6-3 and TRBJ2-1; D unclear. The V end lost 10 bases, the J end lost 8 bases, and 30 bases lay between the germline ends. Germline lookup yields CDR1 MNHEY and CDR2 SVGEGT. CDR3 length equals 17 residues. The CDR3 nucleotides are TGTGCCACCCACCGGTCTCCCGCACCCTTGACGTCGGATGAGCAGTTCTTC. As protein: CATHRSPAPLTSDEQFF.

This sequence joins TRBV2 and TRBJ2-4, with TRBD1 matching 9 bases. Germline trimming cut 4 bases from V and 0 bases from J; bases unmatched to any gene: 4. The CDR3 has 16 amino acids. Germline CDR1 is SNHLY and CDR2 is FYNNEI. In DNA form, the CDR3 reads TGTGCCAGCAGTGGTGACAGGGGGTCAGCCAAAAACATTCAGTACTTC. This gives the protein CASSGDRGSAKNIQYF.